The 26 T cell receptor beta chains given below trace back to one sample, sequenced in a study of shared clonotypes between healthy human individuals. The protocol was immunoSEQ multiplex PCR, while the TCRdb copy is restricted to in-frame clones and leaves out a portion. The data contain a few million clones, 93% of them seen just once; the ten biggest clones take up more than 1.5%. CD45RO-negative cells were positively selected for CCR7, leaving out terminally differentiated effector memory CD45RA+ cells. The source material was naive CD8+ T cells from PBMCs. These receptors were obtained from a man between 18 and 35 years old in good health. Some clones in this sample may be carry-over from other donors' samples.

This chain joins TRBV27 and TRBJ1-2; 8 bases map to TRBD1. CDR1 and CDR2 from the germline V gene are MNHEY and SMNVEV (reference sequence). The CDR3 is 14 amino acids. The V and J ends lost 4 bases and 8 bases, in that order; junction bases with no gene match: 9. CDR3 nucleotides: TGTGCCAGCAGTTCCAGGGGGCTGAATGAAGGCTACACCTTC. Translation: CASSSRGLNEGYTF.

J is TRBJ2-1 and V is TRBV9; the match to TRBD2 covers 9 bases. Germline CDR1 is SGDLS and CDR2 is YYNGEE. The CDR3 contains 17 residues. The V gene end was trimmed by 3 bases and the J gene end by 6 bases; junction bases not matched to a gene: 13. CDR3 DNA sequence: TGTGCCAGCAGCGCTGCCCCCGGGACTAGCTACGGCAATGAGCAGTTCTTC. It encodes CASSAAPGTSYGNEQFF.

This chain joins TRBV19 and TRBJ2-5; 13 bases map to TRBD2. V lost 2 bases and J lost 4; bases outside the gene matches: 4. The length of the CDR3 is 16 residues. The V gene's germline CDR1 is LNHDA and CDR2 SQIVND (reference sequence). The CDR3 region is CASSIRWTSGRETQYF. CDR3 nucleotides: TGTGCCAGTAGTATACGATGGACTAGCGGGAGAGAGACCCAGTACTTC.

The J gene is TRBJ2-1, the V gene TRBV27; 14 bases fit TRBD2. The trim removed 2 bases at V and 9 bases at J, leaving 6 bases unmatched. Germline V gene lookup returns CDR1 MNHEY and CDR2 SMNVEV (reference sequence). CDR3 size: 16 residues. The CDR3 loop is CASSLLGTSGSLEQFF. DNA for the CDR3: TGTGCCAGCAGTTTACTTGGGACTAGCGGGAGTCTTGAGCAGTTCTTC.

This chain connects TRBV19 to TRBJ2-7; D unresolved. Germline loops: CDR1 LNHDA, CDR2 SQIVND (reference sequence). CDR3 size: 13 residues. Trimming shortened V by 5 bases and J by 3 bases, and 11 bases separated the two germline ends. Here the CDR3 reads CASSVTASYEQYF. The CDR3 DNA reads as TGTGCCAGTAGTGTGACGGCAAGCTACGAGCAGTACTTC.

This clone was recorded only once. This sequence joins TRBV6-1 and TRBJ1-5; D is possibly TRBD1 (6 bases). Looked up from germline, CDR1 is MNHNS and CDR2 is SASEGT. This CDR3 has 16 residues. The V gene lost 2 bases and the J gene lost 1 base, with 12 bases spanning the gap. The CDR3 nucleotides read TGTGCCAGCAGTGAAACAGGGTGGCAGAGCAATCAGCCCCAGCATTTT. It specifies CASSETGWQSNQPQHF.

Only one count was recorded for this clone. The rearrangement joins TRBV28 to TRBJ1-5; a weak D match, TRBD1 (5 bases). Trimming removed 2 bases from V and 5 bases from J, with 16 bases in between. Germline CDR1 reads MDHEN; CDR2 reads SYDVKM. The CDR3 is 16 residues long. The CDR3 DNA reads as TGTGCCAGCAGTTTACTGGGGCAGGGCGAGGATCAGCCCCAGCATTTT. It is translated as CASSLLGQGEDQPQHF. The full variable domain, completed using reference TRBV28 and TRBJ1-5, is DVKVTQSSRYLVKRTGEKVFLECVQDMDHENMFWYRQDPGLGLRLIYFSYDVKMKEKGDIPEGYSVSREKKERFSLILESASTNQTSMYLCASSLLGQGEDQPQHFGDGTRLSIL.

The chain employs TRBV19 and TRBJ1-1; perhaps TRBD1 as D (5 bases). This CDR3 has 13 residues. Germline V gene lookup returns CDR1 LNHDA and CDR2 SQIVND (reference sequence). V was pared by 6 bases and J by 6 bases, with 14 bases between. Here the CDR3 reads CASSLAGSPEAFF. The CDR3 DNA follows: TGTGCCAGTAGCCTTGCAGGGTCTCCTGAAGCTTTCTTT.

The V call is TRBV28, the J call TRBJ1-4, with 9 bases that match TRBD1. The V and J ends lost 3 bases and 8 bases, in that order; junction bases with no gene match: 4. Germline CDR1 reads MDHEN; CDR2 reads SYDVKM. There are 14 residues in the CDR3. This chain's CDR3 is CASSLDRGSEKLFF. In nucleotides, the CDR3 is TGTGCCAGCAGTTTGGACAGGGGATCCGAAAAACTGTTTTTT. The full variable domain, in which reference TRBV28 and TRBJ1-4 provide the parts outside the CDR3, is DVKVTQSSRYLVKRTGEKVFLECVQDMDHENMFWYRQDPGLGLRLIYFSYDVKMKEKGDIPEGYSVSREKKERFSLILESASTNQTSMYLCASSLDRGSEKLFFGSGTQLSVL.

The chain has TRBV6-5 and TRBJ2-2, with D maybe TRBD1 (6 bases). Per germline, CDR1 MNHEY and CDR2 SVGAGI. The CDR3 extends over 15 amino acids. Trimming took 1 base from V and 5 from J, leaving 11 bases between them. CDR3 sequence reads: CASSYWGHKTGELFF. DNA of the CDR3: TGTGCCAGCAGTTACTGGGGGCACAAGACCGGGGAGCTGTTTTTT.

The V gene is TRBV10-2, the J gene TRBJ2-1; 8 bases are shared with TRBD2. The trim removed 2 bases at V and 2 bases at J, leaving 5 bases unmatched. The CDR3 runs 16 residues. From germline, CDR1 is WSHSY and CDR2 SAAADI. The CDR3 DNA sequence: TGCGCCAGCAGTGAGCTGCCAGCGGGAGCCTACAATGAGCAGTTCTTC. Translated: CASSELPAGAYNEQFF.

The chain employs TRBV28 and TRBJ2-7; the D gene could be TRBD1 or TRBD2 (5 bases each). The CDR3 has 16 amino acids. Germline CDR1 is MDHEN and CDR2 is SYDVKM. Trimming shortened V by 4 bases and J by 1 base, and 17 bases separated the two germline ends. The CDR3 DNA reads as TGTGCCAGCAGTTCCTACCGGGACCGTGGATCCTACGAGCAGTACTTC. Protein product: CASSSYRDRGSYEQYF.

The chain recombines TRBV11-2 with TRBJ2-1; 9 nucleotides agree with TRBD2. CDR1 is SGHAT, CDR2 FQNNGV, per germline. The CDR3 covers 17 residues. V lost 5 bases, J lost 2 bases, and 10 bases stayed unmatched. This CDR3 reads CASSPRKREDTYNEQFF. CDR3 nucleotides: TGTGCCAGCAGCCCACGGAAGCGGGAGGACACCTACAATGAGCAGTTCTTC.

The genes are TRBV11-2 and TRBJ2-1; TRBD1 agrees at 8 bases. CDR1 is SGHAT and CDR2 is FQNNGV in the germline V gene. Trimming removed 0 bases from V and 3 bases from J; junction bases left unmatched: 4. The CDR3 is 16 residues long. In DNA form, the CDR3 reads TGTGCCAGCAGCTTAGACGTGGGACAGGACTACAATGAGCAGTTCTTC. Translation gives CASSLDVGQDYNEQFF.

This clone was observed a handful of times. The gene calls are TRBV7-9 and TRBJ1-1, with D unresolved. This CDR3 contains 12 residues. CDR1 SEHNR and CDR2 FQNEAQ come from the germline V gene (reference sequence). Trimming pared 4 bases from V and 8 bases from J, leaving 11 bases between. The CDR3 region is CASSSFTSEAFF. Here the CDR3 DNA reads TGTGCCAGCAGCTCTTTCACATCGGAAGCTTTCTTT.

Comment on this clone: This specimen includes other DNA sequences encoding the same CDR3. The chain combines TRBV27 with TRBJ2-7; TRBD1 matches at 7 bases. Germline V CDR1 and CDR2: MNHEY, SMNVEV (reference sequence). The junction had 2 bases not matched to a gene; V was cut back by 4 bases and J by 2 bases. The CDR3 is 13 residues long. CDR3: CASSWDRTYEQYF. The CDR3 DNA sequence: TGTGCCAGCAGTTGGGACAGAACCTACGAGCAGTACTTC.

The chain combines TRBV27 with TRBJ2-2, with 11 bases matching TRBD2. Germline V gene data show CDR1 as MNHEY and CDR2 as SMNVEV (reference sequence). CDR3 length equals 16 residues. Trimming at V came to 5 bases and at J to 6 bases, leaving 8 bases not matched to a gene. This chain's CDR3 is CASSNLLAGGPGELFF. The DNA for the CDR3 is TGTGCCAGCAGTAACCTTCTAGCGGGAGGCCCCGGGGAGCTGTTTTTT.

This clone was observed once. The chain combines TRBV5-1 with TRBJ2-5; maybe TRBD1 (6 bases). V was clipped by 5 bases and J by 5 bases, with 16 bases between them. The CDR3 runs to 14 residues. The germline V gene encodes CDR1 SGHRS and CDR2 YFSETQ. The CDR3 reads CASRQNRARETQYF. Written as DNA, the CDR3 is TGCGCCAGCAGGCAGAACAGGGCACGGGAGACCCAGTACTTC.

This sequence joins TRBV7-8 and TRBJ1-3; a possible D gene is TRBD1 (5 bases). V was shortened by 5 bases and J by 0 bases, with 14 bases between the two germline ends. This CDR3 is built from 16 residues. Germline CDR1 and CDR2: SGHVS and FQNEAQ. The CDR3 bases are TGTGCCAGCAGCGGGGCTAGTGTTCGCTCTGGAAACACCATATATTTT. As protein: CASSGASVRSGNTIYF. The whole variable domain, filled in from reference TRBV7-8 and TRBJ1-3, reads GAGVSQSPRYKVAKRGQDVALRCDPISGHVSLFWYQQALGQGPEFLTYFQNEAQLDKSGLPSDRFFAERPEGSVSTLKIQRTQQEDSAVYLCASSGASVRSGNTIYFGEGSWLTVV.

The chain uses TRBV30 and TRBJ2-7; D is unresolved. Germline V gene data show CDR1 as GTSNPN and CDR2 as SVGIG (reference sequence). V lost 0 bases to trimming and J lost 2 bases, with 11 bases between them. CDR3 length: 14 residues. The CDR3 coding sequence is TGTGCCTGGAGTGTTACTACTGGGCCCTACGAGCAGTACTTC. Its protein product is CAWSVTTGPYEQYF.

DNA of the CDR3: TGTGCCAGCTCTAGGGTCTCCTACAATGAGCAGTTCTTC. Protein product: CASSRVSYNEQFF. This chain connects TRBV2 to TRBJ2-1, with no clear D. The germline CDR1 and CDR2 sequences are SNHLY and FYNNEI. The CDR3 length is 13 residues. V shed 8 bases and J shed 0 bases, with 8 bases lying between them.

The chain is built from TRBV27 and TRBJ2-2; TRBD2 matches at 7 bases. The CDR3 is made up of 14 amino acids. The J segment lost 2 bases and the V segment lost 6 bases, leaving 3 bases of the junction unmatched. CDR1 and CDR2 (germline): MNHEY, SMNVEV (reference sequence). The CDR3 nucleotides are TGTGCCAGCAGGGCGGGAGATAACACCGGGGAGCTGTTTTTT. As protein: CASRAGDNTGELFF.

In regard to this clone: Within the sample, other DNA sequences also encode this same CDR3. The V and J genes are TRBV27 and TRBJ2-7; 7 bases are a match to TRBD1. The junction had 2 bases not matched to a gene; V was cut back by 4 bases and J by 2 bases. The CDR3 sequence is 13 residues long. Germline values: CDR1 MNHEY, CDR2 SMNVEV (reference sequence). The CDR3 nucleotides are TGTGCCAGCAGTTCTCAGGGGGCCTACGAGCAGTACTTC. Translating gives CASSSQGAYEQYF.

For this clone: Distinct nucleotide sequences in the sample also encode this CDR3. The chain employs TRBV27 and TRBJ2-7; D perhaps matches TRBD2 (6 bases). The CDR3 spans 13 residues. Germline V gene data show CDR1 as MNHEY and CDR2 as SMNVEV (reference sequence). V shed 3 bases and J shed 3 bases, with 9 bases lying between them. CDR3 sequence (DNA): TGTGCCAGCAGTTTCGGGACTTACTACGAGCAGTACTTC. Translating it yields CASSFGTYYEQYF.

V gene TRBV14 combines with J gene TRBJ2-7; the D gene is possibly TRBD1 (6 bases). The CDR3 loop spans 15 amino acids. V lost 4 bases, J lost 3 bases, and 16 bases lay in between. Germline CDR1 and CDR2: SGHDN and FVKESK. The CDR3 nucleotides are TGTGCCAGCAGCCCCTCCGGCAGGGGTGTCTACGAGCAGTACTTC. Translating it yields CASSPSGRGVYEQYF.

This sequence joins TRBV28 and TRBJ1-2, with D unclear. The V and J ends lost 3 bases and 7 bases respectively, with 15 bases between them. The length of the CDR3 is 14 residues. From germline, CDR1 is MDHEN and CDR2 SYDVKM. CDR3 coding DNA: TGTGCCAGCAGTTTTCCAACGGGGTTGGGTGGCTACACCTTC. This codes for CASSFPTGLGGYTF.